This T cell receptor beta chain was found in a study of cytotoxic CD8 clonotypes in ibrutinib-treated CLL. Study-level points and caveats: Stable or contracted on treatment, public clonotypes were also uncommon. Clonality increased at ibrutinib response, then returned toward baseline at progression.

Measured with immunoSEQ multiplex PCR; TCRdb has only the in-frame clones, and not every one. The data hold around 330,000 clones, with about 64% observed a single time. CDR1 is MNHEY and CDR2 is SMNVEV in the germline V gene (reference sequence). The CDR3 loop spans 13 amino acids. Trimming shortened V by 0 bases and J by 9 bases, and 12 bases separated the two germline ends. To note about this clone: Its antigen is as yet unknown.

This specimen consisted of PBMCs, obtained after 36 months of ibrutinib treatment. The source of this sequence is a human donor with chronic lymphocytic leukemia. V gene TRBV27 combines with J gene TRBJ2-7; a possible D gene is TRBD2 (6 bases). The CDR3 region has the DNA TGTGCCAGCAGTTTATCCCGACTAGGAAGGCAGTACTTC. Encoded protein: CASSLSRLGRQYF.